The 19 T cell receptor beta chains given below trace back to one sample, sequenced in a study of cytomegalovirus exposure and HLA in healthy donors. Sequencing used immunoSEQ multiplex PCR; TCRdb keeps in-frame clones, though not all of them. The sample has 150,000 or so clones, 86% seen once; the top ten hold about 22%. The source material was PBMCs. Receptors originate from a man aged 18 to 30 in good health and CMV-seropositive.

The rearrangement uses TRBV13 and TRBJ1-1; D is possibly TRBD1 (6 bases). Looked up from germline, CDR1 is PRHDT and CDR2 is FYEKMQ (reference sequence). V was shortened by 1 base and J by 2 bases, with 11 bases between the two germline ends. The CDR3 contains 15 residues. CDR3 DNA sequence: TGTGCCAGCAGCTTAGAAGGGGGGGCCAACACTGAAGCTTTCTTT. Translation: CASSLEGGANTEAFF.

The chain combines TRBV6-6 with TRBJ1-5; D not certain. The CDR3 contains 14 residues. Per the germline V gene, CDR1 is MNHNY and CDR2 is SVGAGI (reference sequence). Trimming cost V 6 bases and J 9 bases, with 18 bases left between them. Here the CDR3 reads CASSLFLETGPQHF. The CDR3 nucleotides are TGTGCCAGCAGCCTCTTTTTGGAGACCGGGCCCCAGCATTTT.

The chain uses TRBV6-5 and TRBJ1-1; 7 bases align to TRBD1. After removal of 6 bases from V and 6 bases from J, the junction contained 10 bases not matched to a gene. CDR1 is MNHEY, CDR2 SVGAGI, per germline. There are 14 residues in the CDR3. CDR3 in DNA: TGTGCCAGCAGCCGCACAGGGGCCAAGGCTGAAGCTTTCTTT. Protein: CASSRTGAKAEAFF.

The J gene is TRBJ2-3, the V gene TRBV5-1; TRBD2 matches 11 bases. The length of the CDR3 is 17 residues. Germline V gene data show CDR1 as SGHRS and CDR2 as YFSETQ. The junction had 7 bases not matched to a gene; V was cut back by 4 bases and J by 0 bases. CDR3 DNA sequence: TGCGCCAGCAGCGTCACTAGCGGGAGTACTAGCACAGATACGCAGTATTTT. Encoded protein: CASSVTSGSTSTDTQYF.

CDR3 sequence: CASTSRGFGYTF. CDR3 nucleotides: TGTGCCAGTACTTCACGGGGGTTTGGCTACACCTTC. The chain links TRBV19 to TRBJ1-2, with D possibly TRBD1 on 5 matching bases. The V gene lost 7 bases and the J gene lost 7 bases, with 13 bases spanning the gap. Germline CDR1 is LNHDA and CDR2 is SQIVND (reference sequence). The CDR3 extends over 12 amino acids. Full variable domain (outside the CDR3, taken from reference TRBV19 and TRBJ1-2): DGGITQSPKYLFRKEGQNVTLSCEQNLNHDAMYWYRQDPGQGLRLIYYSQIVNDFQKGDIAEGYSVSREKKESFPLTVTSAQKNPTAFYLCASTSRGFGYTFGSGTRLTVV.

The chain links TRBV6-5 to TRBJ2-2; 8 bases align to TRBD2. Germline trimming cut 6 bases from V and 2 bases from J; bases unmatched to any gene: 5. The CDR3 runs 15 residues. Germline assignment: CDR1 MNHEY and CDR2 SVGAGI. For the CDR3, the DNA is TGTGCCAGCAGGGGTAGCGGGGTTAACACCGGGGAGCTGTTTTTT. Encoded protein: CASRGSGVNTGELFF.

The chain couples TRBV10-3 to TRBJ2-7; D gene uncertain. Trimming shortened V by 1 base and J by 9 bases, and 16 bases separated the two germline ends. The CDR3 is made up of 14 amino acids. Germline V gene data show CDR1 as ENHRY and CDR2 as SYGVKD. The DNA of the CDR3 is TGTGCCATCAGTGAGTGGTACACTACTTTGACGCAGTACTTC. Translating it yields CAISEWYTTLTQYF.

In this sample, this clone turned up many times. The J gene is TRBJ2-7, the V gene TRBV7-2; 9 nucleotides agree with TRBD1. V was pared by 2 bases and J by 3 bases, with 2 bases of the junction left unmatched. The CDR3 is 14 amino acids. CDR1 is SGHTA, CDR2 FQGNSA, per germline. For the CDR3, the DNA is TGTGCCAGCAGCTTAACAGGGGGCGACTACGAGCAGTACTTC. Translation: CASSLTGGDYEQYF.

This chain joins TRBV29-1 and TRBJ2-7; 10 bases match TRBD1. This CDR3 is 14 amino acids long. In germline, CDR1 is SQVTM, CDR2 ANQGSEA. After removal of 3 bases from V and 2 bases from J, the junction contained 4 bases not matched to a gene. The CDR3 is CSVEGQGSAYEQYF. CDR3 nucleotides: TGCAGCGTTGAGGGACAGGGGTCAGCCTACGAGCAGTACTTC.

The chain uses TRBV9 and TRBJ2-1, with TRBD1 matching over 9 bases. There are 15 residues in the CDR3. Germline lookup yields CDR1 SGDLS and CDR2 YYNGEE. Trimming removed 5 bases from V and 5 bases from J; junction bases left unmatched: 8. Here the CDR3 DNA reads TGTGCCAGCAGTAACGGACAGGGGAGGAACAATGAGCAGTTCTTC. This codes for CASSNGQGRNNEQFF.

The rearrangement uses TRBV4-3 and TRBJ2-1; the match to TRBD2 covers 10 bases. CDR1 and CDR2 (germline): LGHNA, YSLEER. The CDR3 length is 15 residues. The V segment lost 1 base and the J segment 9 bases; nucleotides outside the gene matches: 6. The CDR3 spells CASSQGGSGRTEQFF. The CDR3 DNA sequence: TGCGCCAGCAGCCAAGGGGGTAGCGGGAGGACTGAGCAGTTCTTC.

This rearrangement joins TRBV7-3 to TRBJ2-7, with D uncertain. The CDR3 is 15 residues long. V lost 2 bases and J lost 7, with 18 bases in between. Germline V CDR1 and CDR2: SGHTA, FQGTGA. CDR3 coding DNA: TGTGCCAGCAGCTTACTTCTAGAGTCCCGTAGGGAGCAGTACTTC. Its translation: CASSLLLESRREQYF.

The chain combines TRBV11-2 with TRBJ2-7, with no clear D. Germline V gene sequence: CDR1 SGHAT, CDR2 FQNNGV. With 5 bases removed from V and 0 bases from J, the gap between germline ends came to 8 bases. This CDR3 has 13 residues. Written as DNA, the CDR3 is TGTGCCAGCAGCCCCCCGGGCTCCTACGAGCAGTACTTC. Protein: CASSPPGSYEQYF.

The chain links TRBV7-2 to TRBJ1-1; no firm D call. The germline V and J ends were trimmed by 4 bases and 1 base, with 16 bases remaining between them. Germline CDR1 is SGHTA and CDR2 is FQGNSA. The CDR3 runs to 16 residues. The CDR3 is CASSSSVSRRNTEAFF. The CDR3 DNA follows: TGTGCCAGCAGCTCGTCGGTATCTAGGCGGAACACTGAAGCTTTCTTT.

The V and J genes are TRBV11-2 and TRBJ2-5, with 7 nucleotides matching TRBD1. CDR1 and CDR2 from the germline V gene are SGHAT and FQNNGV. The CDR3 is 15 amino acids. The junction had 7 bases not matched to a gene; V was cut back by 4 bases and J by 2 bases. CDR3: CASSSGQGQQETQYF. The CDR3 nucleotides read TGTGCCAGCAGCTCCGGCCAGGGACAGCAAGAGACCCAGTACTTC.

The chain recombines TRBV9 with TRBJ1-2; D may be TRBD1 (6 bases). This CDR3 is 13 amino acids long. Per the germline V gene, CDR1 is SGDLS and CDR2 is YYNGEE. V lost 0 bases to trimming and J lost 8 bases, with 11 bases between them. DNA of the CDR3: TGTGCCAGCAGCGTAGATGTCAGGGGAGGCTACACCTTC. Protein sequence: CASSVDVRGGYTF.

This rearrangement joins TRBV25-1 to TRBJ1-2; D is perhaps TRBD1 (5 bases). V was clipped by 1 base and J by 8 bases, with 14 bases between them. The CDR3 extends over 14 amino acids. The V gene's germline CDR1 is MGHDK and CDR2 SYGVNS. The CDR3 DNA is TGTGCCAGCAGTGAATCCCGACTACGGGGGGGCTACACCTTC. Translation: CASSESRLRGGYTF.

This chain links TRBV27 with TRBJ2-7, with D possibly being TRBD2 (6 bases). The length of the CDR3 is 14 residues. V lost 3 bases, J lost 12 bases, and 21 bases lay in between. Germline values: CDR1 MNHEY, CDR2 SMNVEV (reference sequence). The CDR3 reads CASSFLPQLGGLYF. In nucleotides, the CDR3 is TGTGCCAGCAGTTTTCTCCCGCAATTGGGAGGTTTGTACTTC.

This clone was detected only once. The rearrangement uses TRBV4-3 and TRBJ2-3, with D possibly being TRBD2 (5 bases). This CDR3 has 17 amino acids. Germline V gives CDR1 LGHNA, CDR2 YSLEER. V shed 0 bases and J shed 1 base, with 14 bases lying between them. The chain's CDR3 is CASSQDSIGGRTDTQYF. The CDR3 DNA reads as TGCGCCAGCAGCCAAGATTCCATAGGCGGGCGCACAGATACGCAGTATTTT.